This note documents a single T cell receptor (beta chain) sequence. This clonotype was detected ten times or more. Its antigen target is currently unknown. No much larger clonotype is one base removed from it; base qualities were not supplied. This specimen comes from a study of T cells in Graves' hyperthyroidism and ophthalmopathy (dated by TCRdb to the late 2010s). Regarding the complete study: Peripheral blood was collected at initial diagnosis, before any treatment. To identify distinguishing TCR V-J signatures, a discovery cohort of 95 to 100 patients was used, comprising 43 with Graves' ophthalmopathy and around 60 with stable Graves' hyperthyroidism. Whether ophthalmopathy could be predicted prospectively was tested in an independent validation cohort made up of 18 hyperthyroidism patients plus 17 patients who later progressed to ophthalmopathy. The roughly 94 discovery patients were randomly split 7:3 into training and test sets. The study also compared thyroid tissue and blood T-cell repertoires from roughly 6 Graves' hyperthyroidism patients. Following sampling, methimazole starting at 30 mg daily was given to hyperthyroidism patients, and high-dose intravenous methylprednisolone was given to ophthalmopathy patients. The paper reports TCR Vbeta CDR3 sequencing of roughly 140 peripheral blood samples: around 45 ophthalmopathy, approximately 74 hyperthyroidism and approximately 17 progressor patients. General study outcomes and caveats: In validation, the model predicted progression to ophthalmopathy with approximately 69% sensitivity and 72% to 85% specificity, a median of approximately 6.5 months before onset. Most expanded thyroid clonotypes (frequency above 0.001) were also detected in blood, a finding suggesting that blood repertoires may reflect thyroid immune responses. No statistical method was used to fix the sample size in advance, and group allocation was not hidden from the investigators. A model built on a 13 V-J signature distinguished ophthalmopathy from stable hyperthyroidism, reaching roughly 88% sensitivity and under 84% specificity in cross-validation and 80%/75% in testing.

Moderately to severely active disease, a Clinical Activity Score of at least 3, a NOSPECS grade of at least 4, and a duration under 3 months were present in ophthalmopathy patients. Exclusion was applied to patients with uncontrolled infections, other autoimmune diseases, pregnancy or lactation. Diagnoses were established on the basis of clinical symptoms, serum thyroxine and TRAb, thyroid ultrasound, and orbital computed tomography. PBMCs were separated from under 11 ml of fresh peripheral blood using Ficoll-Paque density gradient centrifugation. Total RNA was extracted with Trizol reagent, and quality was checked on an Agilent 2100 Bioanalyzer. The CDR3 holds 16 amino acids from the cysteine to the phenylalanine. Just the 48-base CDR3 DNA is kept, in frame starting at base 1. The germline V gene (reference sequence) specifies DFQATT as CDR1 and SNEGSKA as CDR2. The germline ends are 22 bases apart after V is trimmed by 6 bases and J by 4 bases.

The TCR beta CDR3 regions were amplified from the RNA transcripts. The first round of RT-PCR for the TCR CDR3 was performed with the HTBI primer set and the Qiagen OneStep RT-PCR kit. Libraries were constructed in a second round of multiplex PCR, after which size selection and purification were performed. The libraries were sequenced on an Illumina HiSeq2000 using paired-end 100 bp reads. On the study's bioinformatics: SOAPnuke was used to process the raw data, with reads discarded if the reads contained adapters or uncalled bases, had a mean Phred below 15, or lacked an exact constant-primer or identifier match. COPE v1.2.5 was used to merge the high-quality paired reads, and each unique nucleotide sequence was defined as a clonotype. MiTCR v1.1 was used to align clonotypes to the IMGT TRBV, TRBD and TRBJ reference segments. The analysis included only V-J combinations with a frequency above 0.0001, which together covered over 98% of the repertoires. A TCS score was defined as the ratio of F50 (clonal expansion) to E x V (chaos), with BLOSUM62-based TCRdist applied between CDR3 peptides within each V-J. Welch's t-statistics and random forest reduced several hundred V-J features to roughly 13, which were used in a naive Bayes classifier (R e1071). TCRdb applied fastp at Q25 and MiXCR to the public reads, then kept only in-frame beta chains. Every entry covers one CDR3 protein and lists the most common genes and DNA from its rows. It is TCRdb's table, rather than the study itself, that gives the V and J calls and clone size. For this sample the table gives about 600,000 distinct CDR3 sequences, of which about 16% were detected only once. Under 3.5% of the sample is held by the ten biggest clonotypes.

The sequenced sample was blood. The chain links TRBV20-1 with TRBJ2-1; TRBD1 could be the D gene, as 5 bases match. The receptor was isolated from a woman aged 40 to 55 with Graves' ophthalmopathy. The CDR3 sequence is CSALTPLGLLYNEQFF. DNA sequence: TGCAGTGCCCTAACCCCGCTGGGGCTCCTTTACAATGAGCAGTTCTTC.